This T cell receptor beta chain originates from a study of T cell responses to AZD1222 COVID-19 vaccine. Study outcomes and limitations: Targeting of unmutated variant regions was reportedly seen in nearly half of spike-specific TCRs.

Note on this clone: The antigen is unknown.

Libraries were prepared by immunoSEQ multiplex PCR; TCRdb keeps only in-frame clonotypes and omits some of them. Of tens of thousands of clones in the sample, more than 85% were seen once. The CDR3 runs 15 residues. V gave up 5 bases and J gave up 7 bases, with 20 bases separating them. Germline lookup yields CDR1 SEHNR and CDR2 FQNEAQ (reference sequence). The receptor's source is an adult in good health. The chain combines TRBV7-9 with TRBJ1-2; D is possibly TRBD1 (5 bases). Specimen: peripheral blood, collected on day 0 of AZD1222 vaccination. CDR3 sequence: CASSRTGTDLGGYTF. As DNA, the CDR3 is TGTGCCAGCAGCCGAACCGGGACCGACTTAGGTGGCTACACCTTC.